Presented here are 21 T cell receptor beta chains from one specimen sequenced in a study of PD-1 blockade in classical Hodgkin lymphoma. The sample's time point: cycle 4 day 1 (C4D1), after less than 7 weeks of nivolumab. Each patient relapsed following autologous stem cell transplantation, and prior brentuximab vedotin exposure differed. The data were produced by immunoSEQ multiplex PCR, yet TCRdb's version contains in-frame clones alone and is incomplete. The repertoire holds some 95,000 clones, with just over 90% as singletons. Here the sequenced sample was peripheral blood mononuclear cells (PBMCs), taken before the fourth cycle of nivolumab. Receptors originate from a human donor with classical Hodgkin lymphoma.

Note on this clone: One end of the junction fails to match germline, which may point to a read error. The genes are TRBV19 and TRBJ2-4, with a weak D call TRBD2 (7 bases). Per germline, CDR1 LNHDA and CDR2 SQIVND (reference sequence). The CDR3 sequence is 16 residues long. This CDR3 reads CASSIVGGADKNIQYF. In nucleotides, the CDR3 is TGTGCCAGTAGCATAGTGGGGGGGGCTGACAAAAACATTCAGTACTTC.

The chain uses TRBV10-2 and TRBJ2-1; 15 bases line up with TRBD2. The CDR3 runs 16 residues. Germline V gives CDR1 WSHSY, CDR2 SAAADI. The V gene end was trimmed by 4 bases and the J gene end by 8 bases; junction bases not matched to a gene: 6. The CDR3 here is CASSVGLAGGLDEQFF. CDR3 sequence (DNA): TGCGCCAGCAGTGTCGGACTAGCGGGGGGGTTAGATGAGCAGTTCTTC.

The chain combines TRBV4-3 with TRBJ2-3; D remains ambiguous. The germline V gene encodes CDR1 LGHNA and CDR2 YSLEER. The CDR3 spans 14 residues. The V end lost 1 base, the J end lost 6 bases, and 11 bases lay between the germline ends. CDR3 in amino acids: CASSQVRDRDTQYF. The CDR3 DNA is TGCGCCAGCAGCCAAGTTAGGGATCGGGATACGCAGTATTTT.

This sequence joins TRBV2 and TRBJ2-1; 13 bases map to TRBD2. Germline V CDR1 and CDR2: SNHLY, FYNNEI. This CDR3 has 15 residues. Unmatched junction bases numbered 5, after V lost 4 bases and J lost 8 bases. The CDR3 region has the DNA TGTGCCAGCAGTGCTACTAGCGGGGGGGGATATGAGCAGTTCTTC. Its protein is CASSATSGGGYEQFF.

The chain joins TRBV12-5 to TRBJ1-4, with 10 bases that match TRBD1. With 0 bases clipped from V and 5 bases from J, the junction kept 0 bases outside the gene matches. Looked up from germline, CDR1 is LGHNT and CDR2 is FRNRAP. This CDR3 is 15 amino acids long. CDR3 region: CASGLVGQGNEKLFF. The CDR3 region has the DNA TGTGCTAGTGGTTTGGTGGGACAGGGGAATGAAAAACTGTTTTTT.

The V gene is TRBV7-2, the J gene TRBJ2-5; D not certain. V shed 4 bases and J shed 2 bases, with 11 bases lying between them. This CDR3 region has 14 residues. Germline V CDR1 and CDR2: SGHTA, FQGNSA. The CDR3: CASSSRHEQETQYF. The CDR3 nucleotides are TGTGCCAGCAGCTCTAGGCACGAGCAAGAGACCCAGTACTTC.

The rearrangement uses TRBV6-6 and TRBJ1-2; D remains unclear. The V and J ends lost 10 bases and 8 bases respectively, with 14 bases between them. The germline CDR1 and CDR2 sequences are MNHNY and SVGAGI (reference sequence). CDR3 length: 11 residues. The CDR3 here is CAISNSGGYTF. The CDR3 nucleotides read TGTGCCATTTCGAACAGTGGGGGCTACACCTTC.

The CDR3 spells CASSPPENPTNYGYTF. DNA for the CDR3: TGTGCCAGCAGCCCACCCGAGAACCCGACTAACTATGGCTACACCTTC. The chain has TRBV13 and TRBJ1-2; D call uncertain. Trimming left V 5 bases short and J 0 bases short, with 16 bases between. The length of the CDR3 is 16 residues. CDR1 and CDR2 (germline): PRHDT, FYEKMQ (reference sequence).

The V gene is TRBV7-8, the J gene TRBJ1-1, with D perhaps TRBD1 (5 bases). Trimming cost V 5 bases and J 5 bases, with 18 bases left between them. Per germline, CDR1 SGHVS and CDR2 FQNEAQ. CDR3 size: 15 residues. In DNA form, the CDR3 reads TGTGCCAGCAGCGCCCAACTCGGGGGAAGAACTGAAGCTTTCTTT. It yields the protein CASSAQLGGRTEAFF.

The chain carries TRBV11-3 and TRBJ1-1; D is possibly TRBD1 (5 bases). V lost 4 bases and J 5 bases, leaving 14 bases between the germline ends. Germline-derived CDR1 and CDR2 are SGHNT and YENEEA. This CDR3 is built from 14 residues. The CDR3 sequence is CASSSEGAGTEAFF. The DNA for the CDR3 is TGTGCCAGCAGCTCTGAAGGGGCTGGGACTGAAGCTTTCTTT.

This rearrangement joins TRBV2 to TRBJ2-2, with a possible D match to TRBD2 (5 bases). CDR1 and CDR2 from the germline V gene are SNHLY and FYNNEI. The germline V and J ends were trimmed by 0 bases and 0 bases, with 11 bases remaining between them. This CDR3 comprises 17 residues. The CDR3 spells CASSEASGLANTGELFF. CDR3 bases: TGTGCCAGCAGTGAAGCGTCAGGACTTGCGAACACCGGGGAGCTGTTTTTT.

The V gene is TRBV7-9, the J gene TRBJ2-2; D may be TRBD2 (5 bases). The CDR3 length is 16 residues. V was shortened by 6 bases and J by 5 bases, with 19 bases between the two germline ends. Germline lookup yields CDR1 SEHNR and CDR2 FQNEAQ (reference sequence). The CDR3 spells CASRPGMKGRTGELFF. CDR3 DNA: TGTGCCAGCAGACCCGGGATGAAGGGAAGGACCGGGGAGCTGTTTTTT.

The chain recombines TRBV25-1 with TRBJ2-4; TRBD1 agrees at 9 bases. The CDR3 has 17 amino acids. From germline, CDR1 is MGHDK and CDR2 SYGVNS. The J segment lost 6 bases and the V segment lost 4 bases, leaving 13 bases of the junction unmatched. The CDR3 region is CASSAQTGGGIGNIQYF. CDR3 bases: TGTGCCAGCAGTGCCCAGACAGGGGGAGGTATCGGAAACATTCAGTACTTC.

The CDR3 DNA follows: TGTGCCAGCAGGCGGACAGGGGATACCTACAATGAGCAGTTCTTC. Residues: CASRRTGDTYNEQFF. The chain recombines TRBV7-9 with TRBJ2-1, with TRBD1 matching over 9 bases. Losses at the gene ends were 6 bases for V and 2 bases for J; bases not matched to a gene: 5. Germline V CDR1 and CDR2: SEHNR, FQNEAQ (reference sequence). CDR3 size: 15 residues.

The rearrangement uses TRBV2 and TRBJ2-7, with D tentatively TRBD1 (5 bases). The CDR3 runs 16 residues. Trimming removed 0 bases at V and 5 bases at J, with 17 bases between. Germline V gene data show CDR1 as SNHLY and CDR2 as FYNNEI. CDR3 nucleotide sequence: TGTGCCAGCAGTGAAGCGCTGACAGAGAGGAAGGACGAGCAGTACTTC. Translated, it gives CASSEALTERKDEQYF. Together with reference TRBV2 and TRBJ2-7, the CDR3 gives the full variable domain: EPEVTQTPSHQVTQMGQEVILRCVPISNHLYFYWYRQILGQKVEFLVSFYNNEISEKSEIFDDQFSVERPDGSNFTLKIRSTKLEDSAMYFCASSEALTERKDEQYFGPGTRLTVT.

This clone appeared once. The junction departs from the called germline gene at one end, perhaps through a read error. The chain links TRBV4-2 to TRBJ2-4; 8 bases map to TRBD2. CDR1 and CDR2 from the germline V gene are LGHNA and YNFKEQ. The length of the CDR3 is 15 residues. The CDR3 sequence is CASNQLAGGPNIQYF. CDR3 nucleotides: TGTGCCAGCAACCAACTGGCGGGGGGCCCAAACATTCAGTACTTC.

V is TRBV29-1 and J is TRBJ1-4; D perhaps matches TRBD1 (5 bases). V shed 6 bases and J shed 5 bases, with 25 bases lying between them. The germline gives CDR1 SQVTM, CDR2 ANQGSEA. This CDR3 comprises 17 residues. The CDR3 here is CSVLSGAGTLKNEKLFF. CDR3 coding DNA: TGCAGCGTACTGAGTGGGGCAGGGACCCTGAAGAATGAAAAACTGTTTTTT.

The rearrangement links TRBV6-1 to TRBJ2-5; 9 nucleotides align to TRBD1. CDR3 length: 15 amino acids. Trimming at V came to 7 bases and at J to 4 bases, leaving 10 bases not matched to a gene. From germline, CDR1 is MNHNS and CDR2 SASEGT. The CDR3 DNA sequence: TGTGCCAGCACTGACGGGACAGGGCCTCGAGAGACCCAGTACTTC. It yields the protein CASTDGTGPRETQYF.

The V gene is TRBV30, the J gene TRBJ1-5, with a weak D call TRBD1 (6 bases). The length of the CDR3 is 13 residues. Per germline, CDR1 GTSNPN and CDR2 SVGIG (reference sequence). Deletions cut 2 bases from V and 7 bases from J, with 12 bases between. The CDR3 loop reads CAWSKGGRQPQHF. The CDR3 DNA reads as TGTGCCTGGAGTAAGGGGGGCAGACAGCCCCAGCATTTT. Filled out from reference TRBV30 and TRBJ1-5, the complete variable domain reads SQTIHQWPATLVQPVGSPLSLECTVEGTSNPNLYWYRQAAGRGLQLLFYSVGIGQISSEVPQNLSASRPQDRQFILSSKKLLLSDSGFYLCAWSKGGRQPQHFGDGTRLSIL.

Written as DNA, the CDR3 is TGTGCCAGCCAACCCAGGGACAGGGCTAACTATGGCTACACCTTC. Translated, it gives CASQPRDRANYGYTF. This chain connects TRBV6-5 to TRBJ1-2; TRBD1 agrees at 9 bases. V was clipped by 8 bases and J by 0 bases; unmatched bases: 7. Germline assignment: CDR1 MNHEY and CDR2 SVGAGI. CDR3 length: 15 amino acids.

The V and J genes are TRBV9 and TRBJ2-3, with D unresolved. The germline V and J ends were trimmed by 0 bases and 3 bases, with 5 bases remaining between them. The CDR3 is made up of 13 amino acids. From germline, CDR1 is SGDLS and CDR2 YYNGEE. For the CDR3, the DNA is TGTGCCAGCAGCGTAGGAGGAACAGATACGCAGTATTTT. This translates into CASSVGGTDTQYF.